The 9 T cell receptor beta chains below were found in one sample sequenced in a study of beta chain features in type 1 diabetes (dated by TCRdb to between 2017 and 2018). Library prep was done by the immunoSEQ multiplex PCR assay. The entire isolated RNA was reverse transcribed using the High Capacity cDNA Reverse Transcription Kit, and thus expressed TCRB transcripts were sequenced. TCRdb stores this immuneACCESS table with in-frame sequences only. Part of the clones is absent; in the studies checked, under half of the shortfall reflects unresolved V genes, and no reason is known for the rest. The sample table lists 620,000 or so clones, around 15% of them with a count of one. About 0.097% of the sample is in the top ten clones. The sample comprised naive CD4+ T cells from blood. The cell subset or site label of this sample denotes: true naive CD4+ T cells. The origin of the receptors is a man between 18 and 29 years old in good health.

Only a few counts were recorded for this clone. The sample has other DNA sequences that encode this CDR3 too. The rearrangement uses TRBV4-3 and TRBJ1-2; weak D call: TRBD1 (5 bases). The V end was cut by 1 base, the J end by 7 bases, with 13 bases between. This CDR3 region has 14 residues. The germline gives CDR1 LGHNA, CDR2 YSLEER. CDR3 sequence: CASSQGGQGGGYTF. In nucleotides, the CDR3 is TGCGCCAGCAGCCAAGGTGGCCAGGGCGGTGGCTACACCTTC.

The V and J genes are TRBV27 and TRBJ1-1; TRBD1 agrees at 11 bases. Germline values: CDR1 MNHEY, CDR2 SMNVEV (reference sequence). V was pared by 5 bases and J by 3 bases, with 8 bases of the junction left unmatched. CDR3 size: 16 residues. The CDR3 DNA follows: TGTGCCAGCAGTACCGGACAGGGGGCTGTTGACACTGAAGCTTTCTTT. Translation gives CASSTGQGAVDTEAFF.

This clone was seen a handful of times. This chain joins TRBV28 and TRBJ1-1; no clear D. V lost 8 bases and J lost 1, with 8 bases in between. Germline CDR1 is MDHEN and CDR2 is SYDVKM. The CDR3 sequence is 12 residues long. In DNA form, the CDR3 reads TGTGCCAGCTCTACGCCGAACACTGAAGCTTTCTTT. It translates to CASSTPNTEAFF.

This clone was observed a handful of times. The chain is built from TRBV19 and TRBJ2-5; possibly TRBD2 for D (6 bases). CDR1 and CDR2 from the germline V gene are LNHDA and SQIVND (reference sequence). The CDR3 loop spans 14 amino acids. Trimming cost V 5 bases and J 3 bases, with 13 bases left between them. The CDR3 DNA follows: TGTGCCAGTAGTGTACCCGGGACTGAAGAGACCCAGTACTTC. This encodes CASSVPGTEETQYF.

The rearrangement links TRBV7-9 to TRBJ2-5; a possible D gene is TRBD1 (5 bases). The CDR3 length is 15 residues. Germline V gives CDR1 SEHNR, CDR2 FQNEAQ (reference sequence). With 10 bases removed from V and 7 bases from J, the gap between germline ends came to 25 bases. The CDR3 sequence: CATKNNARQYGTQYF. The CDR3 bases are TGTGCCACCAAAAACAACGCCCGACAGTATGGGACCCAGTACTTC.

On this clone itself: An end of the junction does not agree with germline; a read error may underlie this. V usage is TRBV11-2 and J usage is TRBJ2-3, with D tentatively TRBD1 or TRBD2 (5 bases each). The germline CDR1 and CDR2 sequences are SGHAT and FQNNGV. CDR3 length equals 16 residues. CDR3 nucleotides: TGTGCCAGCAGTTTAGGCTGGGGGAATCTTGGAGATACGCAGTATTTT. Protein sequence: CASSLGWGNLGDTQYF.

This clone was observed a few times. This rearrangement joins TRBV9 to TRBJ2-3; D not resolved. Germline CDR1 SGDLS, CDR2 YYNGEE. CDR3 size: 12 residues. V was shortened by 5 bases and J by 2 bases, with 6 bases between the two germline ends. CDR3 sequence (DNA): TGTGCCAGCAGTATACTCACAGATACGCAGTATTTT. Amino acid sequence: CASSILTDTQYF.

The CDR3 reads CASRDRAPNQPQHF. CDR3 coding DNA: TGTGCCAGCAGAGACAGGGCTCCCAATCAGCCCCAGCATTTT. The V call is TRBV2, the J call TRBJ1-5; 7 bases fit TRBD1. V was clipped by 6 bases and J by 3 bases; unmatched bases: 5. This CDR3 is 14 amino acids long. Germline V lookup: CDR1 SNHLY, CDR2 FYNNEI.

The chain couples TRBV10-3 to TRBJ1-2, with 9 bases matching TRBD1. Germline V lookup: CDR1 ENHRY, CDR2 SYGVKD. V gave up 4 bases and J gave up 1 base; unmatched junction bases: 4. This CDR3 region has 15 residues. The CDR3 here is CAISVKTGGNYGYTF. Written as DNA, the CDR3 is TGTGCCATCAGTGTTAAGACAGGGGGTAACTATGGCTACACCTTC.